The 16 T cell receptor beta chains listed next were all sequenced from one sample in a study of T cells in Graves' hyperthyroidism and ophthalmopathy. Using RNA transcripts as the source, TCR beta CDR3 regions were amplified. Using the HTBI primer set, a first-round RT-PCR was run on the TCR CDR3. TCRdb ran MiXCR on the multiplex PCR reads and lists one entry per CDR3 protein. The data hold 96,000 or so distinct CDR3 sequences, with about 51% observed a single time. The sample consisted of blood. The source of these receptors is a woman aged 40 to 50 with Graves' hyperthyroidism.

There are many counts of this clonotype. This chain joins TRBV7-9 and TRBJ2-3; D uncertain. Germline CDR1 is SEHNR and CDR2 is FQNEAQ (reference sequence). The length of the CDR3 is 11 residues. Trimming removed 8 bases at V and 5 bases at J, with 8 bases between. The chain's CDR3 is CASANGDTQYF. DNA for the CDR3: TGTGCCAGCGCCAATGGAGATACGCAGTATTTT. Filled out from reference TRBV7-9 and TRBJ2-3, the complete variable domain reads DTGVSQNPRHKITKRGQNVTFRCDPISEHNRLYWYRQTLGQGPEFLTYFQNEAQLEKSRLLSDRFSAERPKGSFSTLEIQRTEQGDSAMYLCASANGDTQYFGPGTRLTVL.

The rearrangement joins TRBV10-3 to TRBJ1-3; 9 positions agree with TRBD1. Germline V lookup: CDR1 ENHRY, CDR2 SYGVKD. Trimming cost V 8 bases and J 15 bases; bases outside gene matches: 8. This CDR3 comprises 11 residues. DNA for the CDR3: TGTGCCATCTCCGGGACAGGGACACCATATTTT. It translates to CAISGTGTPYF.

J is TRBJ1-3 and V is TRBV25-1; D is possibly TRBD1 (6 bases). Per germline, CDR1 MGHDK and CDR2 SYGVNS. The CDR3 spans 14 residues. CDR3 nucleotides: TGTGCTAGAGTGGGGGGGCCCACTGGAAACACCATATATTTT. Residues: CARVGGPTGNTIYF.

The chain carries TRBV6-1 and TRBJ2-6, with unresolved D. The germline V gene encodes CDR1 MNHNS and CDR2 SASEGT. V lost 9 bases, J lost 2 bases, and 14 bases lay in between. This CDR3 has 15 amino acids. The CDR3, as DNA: TGTGCCAGTTCCTCTTTGAACCCTGGGGCCAACGTCCTGACTTTC. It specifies CASSSLNPGANVLTF.

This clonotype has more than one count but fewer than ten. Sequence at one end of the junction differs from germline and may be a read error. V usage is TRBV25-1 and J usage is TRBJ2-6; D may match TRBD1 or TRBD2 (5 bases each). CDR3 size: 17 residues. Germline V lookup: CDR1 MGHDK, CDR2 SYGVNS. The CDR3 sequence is CASSEYRGASGTNVLTF. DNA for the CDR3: TGTGCCAGCAGTGAATATCGAGGAGCATCTGGGACCAACGTCCTGACCTTC.

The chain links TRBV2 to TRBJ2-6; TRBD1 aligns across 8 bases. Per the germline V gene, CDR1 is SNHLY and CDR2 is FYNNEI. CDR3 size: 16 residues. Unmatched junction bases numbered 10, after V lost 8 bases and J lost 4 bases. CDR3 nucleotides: TGTGCCAGCGGAAAGGACAGGGTGGACGGGGCCAACGTCCTGACTTTC. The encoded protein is CASGKDRVDGANVLTF.

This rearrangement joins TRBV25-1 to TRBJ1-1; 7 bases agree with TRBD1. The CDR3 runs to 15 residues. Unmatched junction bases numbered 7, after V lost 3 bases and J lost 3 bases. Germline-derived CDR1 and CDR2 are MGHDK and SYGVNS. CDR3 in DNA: TGTGCCAGCAGTGATCCGACAGGGTCGTACACTGAAGCTTTCTTT. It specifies CASSDPTGSYTEAFF.

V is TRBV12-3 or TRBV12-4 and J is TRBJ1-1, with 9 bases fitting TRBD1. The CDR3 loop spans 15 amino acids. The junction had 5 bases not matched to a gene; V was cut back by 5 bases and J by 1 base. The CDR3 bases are TGTGCCAGCAGTCGACCGGGACAGGGGAACACTGAAGCTTTCTTT. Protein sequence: CASSRPGQGNTEAFF.

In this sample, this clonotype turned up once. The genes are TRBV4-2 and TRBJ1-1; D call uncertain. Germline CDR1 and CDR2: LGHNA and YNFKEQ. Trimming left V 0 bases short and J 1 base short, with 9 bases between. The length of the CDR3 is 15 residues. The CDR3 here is CASSQEASGNTEAFF. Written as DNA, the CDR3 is TGTGCCAGCAGCCAAGAGGCTAGCGGGAACACTGAAGCTTTCTTT.

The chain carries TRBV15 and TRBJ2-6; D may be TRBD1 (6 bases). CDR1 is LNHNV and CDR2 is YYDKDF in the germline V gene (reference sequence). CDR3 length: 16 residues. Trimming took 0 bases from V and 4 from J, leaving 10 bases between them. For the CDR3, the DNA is TGTGCCACCAGCAGAGATCCCGGGACAGGGGCCAACGTCCTGACTTTC. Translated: CATSRDPGTGANVLTF. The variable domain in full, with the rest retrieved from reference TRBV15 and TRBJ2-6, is DAMVIQNPRYQVTQFGKPVTLSCSQTLNHNVMYWYQQKSSQAPKLLFHYYDKDFNNEADTPDNFQSRRPNTSFCFLDIRSPGLGDTAMYLCATSRDPGTGANVLTFGAGSRLTVL.

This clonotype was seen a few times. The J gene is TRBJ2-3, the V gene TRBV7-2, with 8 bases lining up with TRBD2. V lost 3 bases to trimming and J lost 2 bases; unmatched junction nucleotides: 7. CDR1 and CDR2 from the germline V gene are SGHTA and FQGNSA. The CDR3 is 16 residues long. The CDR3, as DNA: TGTGCCAGCAGCTTGTGGGCGGGAGGAAACACAGATACGCAGTATTTT. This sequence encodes CASSLWAGGNTDTQYF.

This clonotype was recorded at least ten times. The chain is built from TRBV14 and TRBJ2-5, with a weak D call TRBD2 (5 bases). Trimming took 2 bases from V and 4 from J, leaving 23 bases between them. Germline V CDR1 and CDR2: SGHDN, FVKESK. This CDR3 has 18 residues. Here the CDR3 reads CASSQYSSDQVGGETQYF. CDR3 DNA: TGTGCCAGCAGCCAATATAGTAGCGACCAAGTGGGTGGAGAGACCCAGTACTTC.

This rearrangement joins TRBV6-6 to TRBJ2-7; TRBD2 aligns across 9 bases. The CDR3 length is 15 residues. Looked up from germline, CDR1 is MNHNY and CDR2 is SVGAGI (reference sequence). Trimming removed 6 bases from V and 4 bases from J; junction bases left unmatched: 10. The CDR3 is CASSQYSGRQYEQYF. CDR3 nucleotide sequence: TGTGCCAGCAGCCAATATAGCGGGAGACAATACGAGCAGTACTTC.

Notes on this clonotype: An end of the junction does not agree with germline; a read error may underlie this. CDR3 in amino acids: CASSVDWVNYGYTF. DNA for the CDR3: TGTGCCAGCAGCGTAGATTGGGTAAACTATGGCTACACTTTC. The chain joins TRBV9 to TRBJ1-2; D is unclear. Germline CDR1 is SGDLS and CDR2 is YYNGEE. The CDR3 runs to 14 residues.

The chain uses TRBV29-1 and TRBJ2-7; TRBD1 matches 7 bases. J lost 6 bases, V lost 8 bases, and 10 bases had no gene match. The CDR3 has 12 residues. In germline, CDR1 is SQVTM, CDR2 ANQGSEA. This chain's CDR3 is CSFTGAPGEQYF. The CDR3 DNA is TGCAGCTTTACAGGGGCGCCCGGCGAGCAGTACTTC.

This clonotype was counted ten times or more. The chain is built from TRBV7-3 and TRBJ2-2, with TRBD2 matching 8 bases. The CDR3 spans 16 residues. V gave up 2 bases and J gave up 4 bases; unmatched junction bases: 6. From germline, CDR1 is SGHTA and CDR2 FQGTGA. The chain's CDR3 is CASSLAGGRSTGELFF. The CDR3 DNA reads TGTGCCAGCAGCTTAGCGGGAGGTCGAAGCACCGGGGAGCTGTTTTTT.